Presented here are 18 T cell receptor beta chains from one specimen sequenced in a study of CD8 T cells in ankylosing spondylitis. Antigen specificity for these receptors is unknown. Via MiXCR, TCRdb re-called the 5' RACE reads, giving one row per CDR3 protein. The sample has a few hundred thousand distinct CDR3 sequences; roughly 13% are singletons. Whole-study results and caveats: What seemed typical of ankylosing spondylitis blood was a TCR beta motif built from several highly homologous variants.

Sequences were obtained from blood, either unsorted or a sorted T cell fraction (not recorded which). The receptors shown here come from a male donor with ankylosing spondylitis.

The chain recombines TRBV11-2 with TRBJ2-7, with D unclear. Per the germline V gene, CDR1 is SGHAT and CDR2 is FQNNGV. There are 13 residues in the CDR3. V gave up 0 bases and J gave up 3 bases, with 6 bases separating them. The CDR3 DNA reads TGTGCCAGCAGCTTAGATCGGAACTACGAGCAGTACGTC. Its translation is CASSLDRNYEQYV.

This chain links TRBV7-9 with TRBJ1-5; D might be TRBD1 (5 bases). The germline V gene has CDR1 SEHNR and CDR2 FQNEAQ (reference sequence). The CDR3 loop spans 12 amino acids. Trimming removed 6 bases from V and 9 bases from J, with 12 bases in between. CDR3 DNA sequence: TGTGCCAGCAGGACCGCTCAGGGGCCCCAGCATTTT. This gives the protein CASRTAQGPQHF.

In this sample, this clonotype turned up a few times. The chain uses TRBV12-3 or TRBV12-4 and TRBJ2-5, with unresolved D. This CDR3 spans 13 amino acids. Trimming took off 6 bases at V and 13 bases at J, with 21 bases between the two ends. CDR3 coding DNA: TGTGCCAGCAGCCCGAAGTACTGGGTCTCTTGGTACTTC. Encoded protein: CASSPKYWVSWYF.

This sequence joins TRBV2 and TRBJ2-5; TRBD2 matches at 14 bases. Per the germline V gene, CDR1 is SNHLY and CDR2 is FYNNEI. Losses at the gene ends were 5 bases for V and 5 bases for J; bases not matched to a gene: 10. CDR3 length equals 17 residues. CDR3: CASSSGTSGGGFETQYF. The CDR3 bases are TGTGCCAGCAGTTCCGGGACTAGCGGGGGCGGTTTCGAGACCCAGTACTTC.

This clonotype was seen a handful of times. V usage is TRBV3-1 and J usage is TRBJ2-1, with D perhaps TRBD1 or TRBD2 (6 bases each). V was shortened by 1 base and J by 0 bases, with 19 bases between the two germline ends. The CDR3 length is 19 residues. CDR1 is LGHDT, CDR2 YNNKEL, per germline (reference sequence). The CDR3 DNA follows: TGTGCCAGCAGCCAAGTAGTCGGCTGGGGGGCTTTCTCCTACAATGAGCAGTTCTTC. This gives the protein CASSQVVGWGAFSYNEQFF.

This clonotype was seen a handful of times. V is TRBV5-1 and J is TRBJ2-3; possibly TRBD2 for D (5 bases). Germline CDR1 SGHRS, CDR2 YFSETQ. V lost 2 bases, J lost 2 bases, and 9 bases lay in between. The length of the CDR3 is 14 residues. The CDR3 DNA reads as TGCGCCAGCAGCTTTGATAGCGCCACAGATACGCAGTATTTT. Translated: CASSFDSATDTQYF.

The V and J genes are TRBV29-1 and TRBJ1-3; TRBD1 matches at 7 bases. Germline-derived CDR1 and CDR2 are SQVTM and ANQGSEA. The CDR3 loop spans 14 amino acids. V shed 2 bases and J 4 bases; nucleotides not matched to a gene: 5. The CDR3 here is CSVERRGQGNTIYF. In nucleotides, the CDR3 is TGCAGCGTTGAAAGGAGGGGGCAGGGAAACACCATATATTTT.

In its sample, this clonotype was seen a few times. The V gene is TRBV29-1, the J gene TRBJ2-5; 10 bases fit TRBD2. Trimming cost V 8 bases and J 0 bases; bases outside gene matches: 12. The CDR3 is 16 amino acids. CDR1 and CDR2 (germline): SQVTM, ANQGSEA. Written as DNA, the CDR3 is TGCAGCCTTAGCGGGAGGTCCTACCCGTACCAAGAGACCCAGTACTTC. This encodes CSLSGRSYPYQETQYF.

This clonotype showed up just a few times. V usage is TRBV5-1 and J usage is TRBJ2-7; possible D gene TRBD2, 6 bases. This CDR3 contains 15 residues. Trimming stripped 4 bases from V and 1 base from J, with 15 bases between. Per the germline V gene, CDR1 is SGHRS and CDR2 is YFSETQ. The CDR3 here is CASSPEEGESYEQYV. Here the CDR3 DNA reads TGCGCCAGCAGCCCCGAGGAGGGAGAATCCTACGAGCAGTACGTC.

The rearrangement uses TRBV9 and TRBJ2-3, with 8 nucleotides matching TRBD2. The V and J ends lost 7 bases and 0 bases, in that order; junction bases with no gene match: 10. Germline V lookup: CDR1 SGDLS, CDR2 YYNGEE. The CDR3 has 16 amino acids. CDR3 in amino acids: CASSISTGGSTDTQYF. Written as DNA, the CDR3 is TGTGCCAGCTCCATTTCGACGGGGGGGAGCACAGATACGCAGTATTTT. The complete variable domain, with remaining parts taken from reference TRBV9 and TRBJ2-3, reads DSGVTQTPKHLITATGQRVTLRCSPRSGDLSVYWYQQSLDQGLQFLIQYYNGEERAKGNILERFSAQQFPDLHSELNLSSLELGDSALYFCASSISTGGSTDTQYFGPGTRLTVL.

This clonotype was detected only a few times. This sequence joins TRBV7-2 and TRBJ2-1; D tentatively fits TRBD1 or TRBD2 (5 bases each). V was cut by 1 base and J by 4 bases, with 14 bases left in between. CDR1 is SGHTA, CDR2 FQGNSA, per germline. This CDR3 has 16 residues. Here the CDR3 reads CASSLVSGPVYNEQFF. The DNA for the CDR3 is TGTGCCAGCAGCTTAGTATCGGGGCCCGTATACAATGAGCAGTTCTTC.

The V and J genes are TRBV11-2 and TRBJ1-1; tentatively, D is TRBD1 (5 bases). CDR3 length: 14 amino acids. Germline V lookup: CDR1 SGHAT, CDR2 FQNNGV. Trimming left V 2 bases short and J 3 bases short, with 10 bases between. The CDR3 loop reads CASSLTEGDTEAFF. DNA of the CDR3: TGTGCCAGCAGCTTAACCGAAGGGGACACTGAAGCTTTCTTT.

The chain is built from TRBV5-6 and TRBJ1-5; the match to TRBD1 covers 7 bases. The V gene end was trimmed by 0 bases and the J gene end by 3 bases; junction bases not matched to a gene: 6. The germline CDR1 and CDR2 sequences are SGHDT and YYEEEE. This CDR3 has 16 residues. CDR3 coding DNA: TGTGCCAGCAGCTTGGGATGGAGGGGGCTCAATCAGCCCCAGCATTTT. This codes for CASSLGWRGLNQPQHF.

This rearrangement joins TRBV20-1 to TRBJ2-1; perhaps TRBD2 as D (5 bases). V shed 6 bases and J shed 5 bases, with 14 bases lying between them. The germline V gene encodes CDR1 DFQATT and CDR2 SNEGSKA (reference sequence). This CDR3 contains 13 residues. DNA of the CDR3: TGCAGTGCCGCATCGGACTCACACAATGAGCAGTTCTTC. Amino acids: CSAASDSHNEQFF.

This clonotype was observed a few times. The gene calls are TRBV24-1 and TRBJ2-5; D possibly corresponds to TRBD2 (5 bases). CDR1 is KGHDR, CDR2 SFDVKD, per germline. CDR3 length equals 15 residues. The V gene lost 3 bases and the J gene lost 1 base, with 11 bases spanning the gap. The CDR3 is CATSDDRGTQETQYF. The CDR3 DNA is TGTGCCACCAGTGATGACCGGGGAACCCAAGAGACCCAGTACTTC.

This clonotype has more than one count but fewer than ten. This chain connects TRBV2 to TRBJ2-1; D unresolved. With 5 bases removed from V and 8 bases from J, the gap between germline ends came to 10 bases. Germline assignment: CDR1 SNHLY and CDR2 FYNNEI. The CDR3 is 12 residues long. This chain's CDR3 is CASSYVIDEQFF. The CDR3 bases are TGTGCCAGCAGTTATGTTATCGATGAGCAGTTCTTC.

The sample holds a few counts of this clonotype. The V gene is TRBV11-2, the J gene TRBJ2-7; tentative D call: TRBD1 (5 bases). The CDR3 has 16 amino acids. Germline loops: CDR1 SGHAT, CDR2 FQNNGV. Deletions cut 5 bases from V and 4 bases from J, with 21 bases between. CDR3 nucleotide sequence: TGTGCCAGCAGCCCTCTATGGGGCTTAAGGCTTTACGAGCAGTACTTC. Its protein product is CASSPLWGLRLYEQYF.

This rearrangement joins TRBV11-3 to TRBJ2-5; 8 bases are a match to TRBD1. Looked up from germline, CDR1 is SGHNT and CDR2 is YENEEA. The CDR3 is 15 amino acids. Unmatched junction bases numbered 8, after V lost 3 bases and J lost 5 bases. The CDR3 protein is CASSFETGEEETQYF. In DNA, the CDR3 is TGTGCCAGCAGCTTCGAGACAGGGGAGGAGGAGACCCAGTACTTC.